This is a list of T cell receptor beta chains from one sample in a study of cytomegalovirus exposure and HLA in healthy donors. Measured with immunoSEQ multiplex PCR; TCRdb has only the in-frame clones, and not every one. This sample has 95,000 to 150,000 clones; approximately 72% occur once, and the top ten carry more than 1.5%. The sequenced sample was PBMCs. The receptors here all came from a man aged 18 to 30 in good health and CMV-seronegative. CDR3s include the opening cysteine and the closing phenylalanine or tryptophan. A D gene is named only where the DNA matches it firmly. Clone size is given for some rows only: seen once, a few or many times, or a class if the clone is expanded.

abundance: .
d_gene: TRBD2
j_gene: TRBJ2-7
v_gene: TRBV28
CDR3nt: TGTGCCAGCAGTTCCGGGGAGGGTGGGCGGCAGTACTTC
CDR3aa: CASSSGEGGRQYF

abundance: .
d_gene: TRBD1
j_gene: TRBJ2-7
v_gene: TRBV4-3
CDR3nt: TGCGCCAGCAGCCAAGATACAGGGGAAAGCTACGAGCAGTACTTC
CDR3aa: CASSQDTGESYEQYF

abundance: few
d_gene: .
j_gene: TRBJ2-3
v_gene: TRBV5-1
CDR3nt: TGCGCCAGCAGCTTGACGGGCGCAGGGGATACGCAGTATTTT
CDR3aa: CASSLTGAGDTQYF

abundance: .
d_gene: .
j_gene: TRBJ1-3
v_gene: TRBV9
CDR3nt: TGTGCCAGCAGCCCTAAGGAGGGGAGGACCTCTGGAAACACCATATATTTT
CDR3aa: CASSPKEGRTSGNTIYF

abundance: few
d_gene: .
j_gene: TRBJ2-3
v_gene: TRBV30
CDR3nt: TGTGCCTGGAGTGAGGAGATCCGAGATACGCAGTATTTT
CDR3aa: CAWSEEIRDTQYF

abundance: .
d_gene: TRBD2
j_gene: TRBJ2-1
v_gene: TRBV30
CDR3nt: TGTGCCTGGAGTGAGGTAGGACTAGCGGGACTCTATGAGCAGTTCTTC
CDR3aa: CAWSEVGLAGLYEQFF

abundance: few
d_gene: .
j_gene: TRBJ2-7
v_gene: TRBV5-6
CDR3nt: TGTGCCAGCGCCCGACTAGACAGGGAAAAGTTTTACGAGCAGTACTTC
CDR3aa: CASARLDREKFYEQYF

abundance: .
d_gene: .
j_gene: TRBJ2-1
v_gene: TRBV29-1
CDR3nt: TGCAGCGTTGAGAGCCCCCCCAGGGACAATGAGCAGTTCTTC
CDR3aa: CSVESPPRDNEQFF

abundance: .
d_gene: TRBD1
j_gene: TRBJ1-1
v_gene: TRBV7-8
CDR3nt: TGTGCCAGCAGCTCCCGGGACAGGCTGATGAACACTGAAGCTTTCTTT
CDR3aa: CASSSRDRLMNTEAFF

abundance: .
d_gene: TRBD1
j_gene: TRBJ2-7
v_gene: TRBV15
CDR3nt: TGTGCCACCAGCAGAGCAGGACAGGGCGGTGCTTTCTACGAGCAGTACTTC
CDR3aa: CATSRAGQGGAFYEQYF

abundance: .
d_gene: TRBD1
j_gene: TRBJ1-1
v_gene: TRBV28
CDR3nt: TGTGCCAGCAGTTTTAGTAGACAGGGGATATCCAAGACTGAAGCTTTCTTT
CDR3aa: CASSFSRQGISKTEAFF

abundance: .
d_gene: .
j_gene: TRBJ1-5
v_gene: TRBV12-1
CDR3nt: TGTGCCAGCAGCCACCCTCAGGGAGGCGACCAGCCCCAGCATTTT
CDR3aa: CASSHPQGGDQPQHF

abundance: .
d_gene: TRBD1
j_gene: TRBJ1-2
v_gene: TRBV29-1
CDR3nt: TGCAGCGCCTTCCTGGCGACAGGGGGCAAGGGGGCTAACTATGGCTACACCTTC
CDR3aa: CSAFLATGGKGANYGYTF

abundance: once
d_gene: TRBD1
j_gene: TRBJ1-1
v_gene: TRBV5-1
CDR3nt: TGCGCCAGCAGGTCGACAGGGACGCGCACTGAAGCTTTCTTT
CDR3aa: CASRSTGTRTEAFF

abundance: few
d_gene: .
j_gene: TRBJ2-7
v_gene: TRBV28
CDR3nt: TGTGCCAGCAGTTCGAGACAATACCACTCCTACGAGCAGTACTTC
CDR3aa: CASSSRQYHSYEQYF

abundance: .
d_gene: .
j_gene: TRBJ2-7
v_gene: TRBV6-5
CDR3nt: TGTGCCAGCAGGGTGGACAGACACTACGAGCAGTACTTC
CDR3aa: CASRVDRHYEQYF

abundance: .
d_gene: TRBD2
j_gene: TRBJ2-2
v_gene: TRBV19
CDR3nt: TGTGCCAGTAGTATGCTAACGGGGGGGAACACCGGGGAGCTGTTTTTT
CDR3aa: CASSMLTGGNTGELFF

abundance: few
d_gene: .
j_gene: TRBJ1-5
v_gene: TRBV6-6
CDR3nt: TGTGCCAGCAGGCCGACCGGGGATCCGCCCCAGCATTTT
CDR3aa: CASRPTGDPPQHF

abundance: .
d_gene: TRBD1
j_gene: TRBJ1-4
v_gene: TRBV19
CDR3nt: TGTGCCACACTCCGGGGACAGGGGAGAGGGGAAAAACTGTTTTTT
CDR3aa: CATLRGQGRGEKLFF

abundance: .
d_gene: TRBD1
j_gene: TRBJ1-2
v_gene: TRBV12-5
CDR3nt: TGTGCTAGTGGTTTGGGGGGACAGGGAACCTATGGCTACACCTTC
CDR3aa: CASGLGGQGTYGYTF

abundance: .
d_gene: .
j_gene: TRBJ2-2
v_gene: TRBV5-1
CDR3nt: TGCGCCAGCAGCTTGAGCCGGGTCGGCACCGGGGAGCTGTTTTTT
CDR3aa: CASSLSRVGTGELFF

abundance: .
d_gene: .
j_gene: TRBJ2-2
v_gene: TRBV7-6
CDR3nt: TGTGCCAGCAGCCCGGGAGCCAGGAACACCGGGGAGCTGTTTTTT
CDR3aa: CASSPGARNTGELFF

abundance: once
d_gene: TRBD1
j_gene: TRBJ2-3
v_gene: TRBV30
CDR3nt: TGTGCCGTGGACAGGGCTGGAGATACGCAGTATTTT
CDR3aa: CAVDRAGDTQYF

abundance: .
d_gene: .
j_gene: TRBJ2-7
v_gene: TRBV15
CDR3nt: TGTGCCACCAGCAGAGTTCGACATTCCTACGAGCAGTACTTC
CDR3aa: CATSRVRHSYEQYF

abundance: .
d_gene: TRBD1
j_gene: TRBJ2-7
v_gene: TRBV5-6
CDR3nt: TGTGCCAGCAGCTTGGCCGGGACAGCCTACGAGCAGTACTTC
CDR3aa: CASSLAGTAYEQYF

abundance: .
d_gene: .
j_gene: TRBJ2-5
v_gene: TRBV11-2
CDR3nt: TGTGCCAGCAGCCAGAGTCCACAGGGTCGGGGGACCCAGTACTTC
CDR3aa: CASSQSPQGRGTQYF

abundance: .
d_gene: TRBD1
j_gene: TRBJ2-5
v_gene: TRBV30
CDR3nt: TGTGCCTGGAGTGTACAGGGGCCAGAGACCCAGTACTTC
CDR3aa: CAWSVQGPETQYF

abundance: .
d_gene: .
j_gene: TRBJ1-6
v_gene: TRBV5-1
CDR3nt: TGCGCCAGCGCGGGGGAGGTCGACTCACCCCTCCACTTT
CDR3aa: CASAGEVDSPLHF

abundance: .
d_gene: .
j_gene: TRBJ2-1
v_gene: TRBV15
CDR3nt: TGTGCCACCAGTAGCGCCGGGCCCCGGGCGTTCTTC
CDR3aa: CATSSAGPRAFF

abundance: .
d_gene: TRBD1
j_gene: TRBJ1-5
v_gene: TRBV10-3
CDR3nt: TGTGCCATCAGGGGACAGGAGCTTAATCAGCCCCAGCATTTT
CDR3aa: CAIRGQELNQPQHF

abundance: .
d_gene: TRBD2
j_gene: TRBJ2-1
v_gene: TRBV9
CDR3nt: TGTGCCAGCAGCGATCGGGGGGGGAGCTCCTACAATGAGCAGTTCTTC
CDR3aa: CASSDRGGSSYNEQFF

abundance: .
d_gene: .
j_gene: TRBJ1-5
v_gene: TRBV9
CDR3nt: TGTGCCAGCAGCGTAGCAGGGGTGAATCAGCCCCAGCATTTT
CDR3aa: CASSVAGVNQPQHF

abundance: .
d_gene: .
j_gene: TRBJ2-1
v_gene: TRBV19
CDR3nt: TGTGCCAGTAGTATAGACCACGTACGGGAGCTTCCAAACAATGAGCAGTTCTTC
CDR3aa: CASSIDHVRELPNNEQFF

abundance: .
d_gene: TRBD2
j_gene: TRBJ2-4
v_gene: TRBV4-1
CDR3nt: TGCGCCAGCAGCCGAATAGCGGGGGGCTCCAAAAACATTCAGTACTTC
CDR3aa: CASSRIAGGSKNIQYF

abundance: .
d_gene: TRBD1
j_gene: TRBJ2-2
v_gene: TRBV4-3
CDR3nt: TGCGCCAGCAGCCAGACGGGACAGGGGGCGACCGGGGAGCTGTTTTTT
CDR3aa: CASSQTGQGATGELFF

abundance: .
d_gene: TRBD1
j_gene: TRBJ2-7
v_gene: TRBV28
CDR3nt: TGTGCCAGCAGCCAAAGACAGGGCCACGAGCAGTACTTC
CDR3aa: CASSQRQGHEQYF

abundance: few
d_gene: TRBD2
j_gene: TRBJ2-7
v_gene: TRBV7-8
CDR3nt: TGTGCCAGCTACGAGGGTTGGCGGGAGAAGGTGGGGGAGCAGTACTTC
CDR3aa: CASYEGWREKVGEQYF

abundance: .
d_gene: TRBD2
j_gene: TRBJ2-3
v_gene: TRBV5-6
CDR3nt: TGTGCCAGCAGCTTGGTGGCTAGCGGGAGCTCAGATACGCAGTATTTT
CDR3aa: CASSLVASGSSDTQYF

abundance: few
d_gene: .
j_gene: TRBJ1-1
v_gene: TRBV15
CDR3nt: TGTGCCACCAGCAGGGGGCTCCTGAACACTGAAGCTTTCTTT
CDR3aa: CATSRGLLNTEAFF

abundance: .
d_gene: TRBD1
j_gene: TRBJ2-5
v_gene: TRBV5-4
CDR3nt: TGTGCCAGCAGCTTGACAGGGGGTGAGACCCAGTACTTC
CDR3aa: CASSLTGGETQYF

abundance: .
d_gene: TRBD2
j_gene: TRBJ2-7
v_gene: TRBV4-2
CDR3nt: TGTGCCAGCAGCCAAGTTGGGGGGGACTACGAGCAGTACTTC
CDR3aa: CASSQVGGDYEQYF

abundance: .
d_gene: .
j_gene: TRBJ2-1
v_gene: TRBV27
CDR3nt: TGTGCCAGCAGTTTGTTTGGACCGGGACAACAGAACAATGAGCAGTTCTTC
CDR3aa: CASSLFGPGQQNNEQFF

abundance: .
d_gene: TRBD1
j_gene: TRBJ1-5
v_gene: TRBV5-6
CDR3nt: TGTGCCAGCAGCTTGTTCGGGCCGGGACAGGGTCTCGGTCAGCCCCAGCATTTT
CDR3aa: CASSLFGPGQGLGQPQHF

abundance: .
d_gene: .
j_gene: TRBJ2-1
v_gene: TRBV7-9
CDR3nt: TGTGCCAGCAGCTCCATAGTAGATGAGCAGTTCTTC
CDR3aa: CASSSIVDEQFF

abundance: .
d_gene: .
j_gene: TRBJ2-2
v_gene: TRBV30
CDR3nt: TGTGCCTGGGCCCTAGTTCGGACCGGGGAGCTGTTTTTT
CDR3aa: CAWALVRTGELFF

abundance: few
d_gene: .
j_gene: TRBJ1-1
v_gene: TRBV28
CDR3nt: TGTGCCAGCAGTCCTCTTAACACTGAAGCTTTCTTT
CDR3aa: CASSPLNTEAFF

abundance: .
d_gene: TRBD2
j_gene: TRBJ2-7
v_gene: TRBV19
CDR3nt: TGTGCCAGTAGTCCCGCTGGGGGGGGGAGAAACGAGCAGTACTTC
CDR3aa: CASSPAGGGRNEQYF

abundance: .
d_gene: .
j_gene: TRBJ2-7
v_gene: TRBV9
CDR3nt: TGTGCCAGCAGCGCGGGTATCAATGATAGGGAGCAGTACTTC
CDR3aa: CASSAGINDREQYF

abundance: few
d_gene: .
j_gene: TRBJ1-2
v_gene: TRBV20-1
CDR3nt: TGCAGTGCTAGCATAGATGGCTACACCTTC
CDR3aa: CSASIDGYTF